The following is a TCR beta chain sequence with its context. Its antigen is not identified. These data are taken from a study of OX40 agonist ivuxolimab in advanced cancers. Study-level points and caveats: The study found among the lowest clonal expansion in partial responders at 0.1-3.0 mg/kg. Not determined was the antigen specificity of the expanded peripheral T cells.

The repertoire was sequenced with immunoSEQ multiplex PCR; TCRdb's copy has only in-frame clones and lacks some. The sample lists roughly 61,000 clones; approximately 93% were seen once. Trimming left V 7 bases short and J 7 bases short, with 8 bases between. Germline CDR1 LGHNT, CDR2 FRNRAP. The length of the CDR3 is 11 residues. This specimen consisted of CD4+ or CD8+ T cells sorted from blood, obtained in a trial of the OX40 agonist ivuxolimab. This receptor was taken from an adult with an advanced solid tumor such as melanoma, head and neck, liver or kidney cancer. The chain uses TRBV12-5 and TRBJ2-1, with D unclear. The CDR3 protein is CASAEENEQFF. The CDR3 DNA reads as TGTGCTAGTGCCGAGGAGAATGAGCAGTTCTTC.